This T cell receptor (beta chain) emerged from a study of shared clonotypes between healthy human individuals. Clones were sequenced by immunoSEQ multiplex PCR, and TCRdb holds only the in-frame ones, with some missing. Of around 2.5 million clones listed, roughly 93% were seen once; the top ten hold roughly 0.36%. Trimming removed 6 bases from V and 8 bases from J; junction bases left unmatched: 9. Per germline, CDR1 SQVTM and CDR2 ANQGSEA. CDR3 size: 12 residues. Study outcomes and limitations: Larger estimated richness was generally recorded for naive subsets relative to memory subsets.

Details on this clone: Its antigen is unidentified.

The genes are TRBV29-1 and TRBJ1-2; TRBD1 aligns across 7 bases. Sequenced sample: naive CD4+ T cells from PBMCs. Subset denoted: CD45RA+ positively selected. This TCR was sampled from a man between 18 and 29 years old in good health. Some clones in this sample may be carry-over from other donors' samples. This CDR3 is CSVNYRGGGYTF. The CDR3 DNA reads as TGCAGCGTAAACTACAGGGGAGGAGGCTACACCTTC. The full variable domain, rest sourced from reference TRBV29-1 and TRBJ1-2, is SAVISQKPSRDICQRGTSLTIQCQVDSQVTMMFWYRQQPGQSLTLIATANQGSEATYESGFVIDKFPISRPNLTFSTLTVSNMSPEDSSIYLCSVNYRGGGYTFGSGTRLTVV.